This T cell receptor beta chain appears in the sequencing data of a study of CD8 T cells in ankylosing spondylitis. Whole-study results and caveats: A TCR beta motif of 7 or 8 highly homologous variants appeared characteristic of ankylosing spondylitis blood.

TCRdb reprocessed the 5' RACE reads via MiXCR and lists one record per CDR3 protein. The sample has around 230,000 distinct CDR3 sequences; less than 10% are singletons. The CDR3 covers 12 residues. In germline, CDR1 is SQVTM, CDR2 ANQGSEA. Concerning this clonotype: Its matching antigen is unknown. Compared with germline, one end of the junction differs, possibly owing to a read error.

The TCR was taken from a male donor with ankylosing spondylitis or in good health (not recorded which). Sequencing used blood, either unsorted or a sorted T cell fraction (not recorded which). The chain carries TRBV29-1 and TRBJ2-3; 7 nucleotides agree with TRBD1. The CDR3 region has the DNA TGCAGCTTTGAGGGGGCAACAGATACGCAGTATTTT. Encoded protein: CSFEGATDTQYF.